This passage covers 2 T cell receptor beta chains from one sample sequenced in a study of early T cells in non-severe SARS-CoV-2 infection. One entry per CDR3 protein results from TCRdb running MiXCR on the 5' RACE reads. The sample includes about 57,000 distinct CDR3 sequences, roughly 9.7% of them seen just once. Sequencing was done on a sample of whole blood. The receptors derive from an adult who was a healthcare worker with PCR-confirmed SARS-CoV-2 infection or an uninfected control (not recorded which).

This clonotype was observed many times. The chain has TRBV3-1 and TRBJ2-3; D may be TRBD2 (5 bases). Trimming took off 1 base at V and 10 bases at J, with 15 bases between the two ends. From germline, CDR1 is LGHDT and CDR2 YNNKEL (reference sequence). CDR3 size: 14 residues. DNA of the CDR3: TGTGCCAGCAGCCAAGTATTAGGGCTAGCAGCGCAGTATTTT. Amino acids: CASSQVLGLAAQYF.

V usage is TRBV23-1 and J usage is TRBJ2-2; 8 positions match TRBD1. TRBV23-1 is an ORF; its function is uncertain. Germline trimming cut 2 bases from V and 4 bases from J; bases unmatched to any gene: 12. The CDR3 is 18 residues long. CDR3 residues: CASSQLIRDRTSTGELFF. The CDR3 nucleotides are TGCGCCAGCAGTCAACTTATTCGGGACAGGACAAGCACCGGGGAGCTGTTTTTT.